The rows below give T cell receptor beta chains drawn from one sample of a study of cytomegalovirus exposure and HLA in healthy donors. The assay was immunoSEQ multiplex PCR, and TCRdb's table has in-frame clones only and misses some. The table lists about 130,000 clones, around 80% of them singletons. The sample was PBMCs. Source of these receptors: a man aged 40-50 years in good health and CMV-seropositive. CDR3s leave out the opening cysteine and the closing phenylalanine or tryptophan. Size values are once, few and many counts, or a class for expanded clones, and some rows have none.

v_gene: TRBV28
abundance: -
len: 11
j_gene: TRBJ1-2
CDR3aa: ASSSPSVYGYT

v_gene: TRBV6-1
abundance: -
len: 12
j_gene: TRBJ2-7
CDR3aa: ASNQDRGSYEQY

v_gene: TRBV19
abundance: -
len: 15
j_gene: TRBJ2-6
CDR3aa: ASSPGQGKAGANVLT

v_gene: TRBV6-5
abundance: -
len: 10
j_gene: TRBJ2-4
CDR3aa: ASSLVAGAQY

v_gene: TRBV7-2
abundance: few
len: 11
j_gene: TRBJ1-2
CDR3aa: ASSLLAFYGYT

v_gene: TRBV15
abundance: -
len: 13
j_gene: TRBJ1-1
CDR3aa: ATSRLTGPTTEAF

v_gene: TRBV6-1
abundance: -
len: 13
j_gene: TRBJ2-2
CDR3aa: ASSEQRTSTGELF

v_gene: TRBV5-4
abundance: few
len: 12
j_gene: TRBJ2-5
CDR3aa: ASTPEGLAETQY

v_gene: TRBV11-3
abundance: -
len: 14
j_gene: TRBJ2-2
CDR3aa: ASSSARYGSTGELF

v_gene: TRBV19
abundance: -
len: 13
j_gene: TRBJ1-1
CDR3aa: ASSIAEGARAEAF

v_gene: TRBV28
abundance: few
len: 14
j_gene: TRBJ1-5
CDR3aa: ASSPLQGWGNQPQH

v_gene: TRBV19
abundance: few
len: 10
j_gene: TRBJ2-5
CDR3aa: ATDNRGETQY

v_gene: TRBV6-1
abundance: -
len: 13
j_gene: TRBJ1-1
CDR3aa: AASPVVGEGTEAF

v_gene: TRBV4-1
abundance: -
len: 12
j_gene: TRBJ2-5
CDR3aa: ASSPRGVRETQY

v_gene: TRBV27
abundance: few
len: 11
j_gene: TRBJ2-7
CDR3aa: ASSLRGAYEQY

v_gene: TRBV27
abundance: few
len: 11
j_gene: TRBJ2-2
CDR3aa: ASSFTSAGELF

v_gene: TRBV18
abundance: -
len: 12
j_gene: -
CDR3aa: ASSPGLLVYEQY

v_gene: TRBV6-6
abundance: once
len: 14
j_gene: TRBJ2-1
CDR3aa: ASSYYLKGRDNEQF

v_gene: TRBV6-4
abundance: -
len: 12
j_gene: TRBJ1-1
CDR3aa: ASSLGGLGTEAF

v_gene: TRBV19
abundance: -
len: 13
j_gene: TRBJ1-5
CDR3aa: ASSIDRQGRQPQH

v_gene: TRBV28
abundance: -
len: 11
j_gene: TRBJ1-5
CDR3aa: ASSRQGPKPQH

v_gene: TRBV19
abundance: -
len: 13
j_gene: TRBJ1-1
CDR3aa: ASSRFGGASTEAF

v_gene: TRBV15
abundance: few
len: 15
j_gene: TRBJ1-2
CDR3aa: ATSRDGVGGRNYGYT

v_gene: TRBV18
abundance: -
len: 12
j_gene: TRBJ1-1
CDR3aa: ASSPPVGDSEAF

v_gene: TRBV2
abundance: -
len: 13
j_gene: TRBJ1-6
CDR3aa: ASRAPGQGVSPLH

v_gene: TRBV7-9
abundance: -
len: 9
j_gene: TRBJ1-1
CDR3aa: ASSLAGPAF

v_gene: TRBV6-5
abundance: -
len: 10
j_gene: TRBJ2-1
CDR3aa: ASSPSYNEQF

v_gene: TRBV7-9
abundance: -
len: 12
j_gene: TRBJ2-7
CDR3aa: ASSRTGGAYEQY

v_gene: TRBV4-1
abundance: -
len: 12
j_gene: TRBJ2-7
CDR3aa: ASRQIAGSYEQY